This T cell receptor beta chain was sequenced for a study of metastatic and nonmetastatic thyroid tumors. Overall study: Both malignant and benign thyroid patients supplied peripheral blood and tumor or nodule tissue samples, across which the repertoires of these patients were then compared.

Per the germline V gene, CDR1 is MDHEN and CDR2 is SYDVKM. The V end lost 5 bases, the J end lost 7 bases, and 14 bases lay between the germline ends. This CDR3 region has 13 residues. Study processing details: Using the CDR3 differences seen across clinicopathological groups, the authors built a distant-metastasis classifier for papillary thyroid cancer, which was meant to discriminate distant-metastatic patients. TCRdb used MiXCR to call clones anew from the PCR reads. V and J calls and clone size were set by TCRdb, not the authors. The sample has 90,000 or so clones, around 7.8% seen once. No treatment of any kind had been given to any patient before thyroid surgery.

The V gene is TRBV28, the J gene TRBJ1-2; tentative D call: TRBD1 (6 bases). The source material was blood. The receptor was isolated from a female donor with papillary thyroid cancer or a benign thyroid nodule (not recorded which). Some clones in this sample may be carry-over from other donors' samples. CDR3 bases: TGTGCCAGCAGTCCCCTGGACAGCCGTGGCTACACCTTC. Its protein is CASSPLDSRGYTF.